A selection of T cell receptor beta chains follows, all from one sample in a study of shared clonotypes between healthy human individuals. The method was immunoSEQ multiplex PCR; TCRdb's version includes in-frame clones alone and lacks a portion of them. The data contain 2 million to 2.5 million clones, roughly 95% of them seen just once; the ten biggest clones take up less than 0.15%. The sample consisted of naive CD4+ T cells sorted from blood. The origin of the receptors is a man between 18 and 35 years old in good health. The CDR3 runs from the conserved cysteine through the conserved F or W. The D gene is left open where the match is weak. Some rows have no size entry. The others give once, few or many, or a class for an expanded clone.

V gene	CDR3 length	D gene	clone size	J gene	CDR3 protein	CDR3 DNA
TRBV5-1	15	.	.	TRBJ2-7	CASSLSLGPGYEQYF	TGCGCCAGCAGCCTGTCTCTAGGTCCTGGCTACGAGCAGTACTTC
TRBV2	14	.	.	TRBJ2-2	CASSEVGVTGELFF	TGTGCCAGCAGTGAGGTTGGTGTAACCGGGGAGCTGTTTTTT
TRBV28	11	.	once	TRBJ2-7	CASSSGYEQYF	TGTGCCAGCTCCAGCGGTTACGAGCAGTACTTC
TRBV7-2	14	.	.	TRBJ2-7	CASSLGLAFTLQYF	TGTGCCAGCAGCTTAGGTCTAGCGTTCACCCTCCAGTACTTC
TRBV5-6	13	.	once	TRBJ1-4	CASSLAGDEKLFF	TGTGCCAGCAGCTTGGCGGGGGATGAAAAACTGTTTTTT
TRBV10-3	12	TRBD1	.	TRBJ2-1	CATGQGGNEQFF	TGTGCCACGGGACAGGGGGGCAATGAGCAGTTCTTC
TRBV10-3	14	TRBD1	once	TRBJ1-4	CAIRQGATNEKLFF	TGTGCCATTAGACAGGGTGCAACTAATGAAAAACTGTTTTTT
TRBV30	15	TRBD2	.	TRBJ2-3	CAWSVGAGSTDTQYF	TGTGCCTGGAGTGTTGGAGCGGGGAGCACAGATACGCAGTATTTT
TRBV10-1	13	.	.	TRBJ2-3	CASSGQITDTQYF	TGCGCCAGCAGTGGCCAAATCACAGATACGCAGTATTTT
TRBV28	17	TRBD1	once	TRBJ2-7	CASTPRGDRVGSYEQYF	TGTGCCAGCACCCCTCGGGGGGACAGGGTGGGCTCCTACGAGCAGTACTTC
TRBV6-1	14	.	.	TRBJ1-3	CASSESSSRDTIYF	TGTGCCAGCAGTGAAAGCTCCTCTCGGGACACCATATATTTT
TRBV6-5	14	TRBD1	once	TRBJ1-1	CASSTGTVNTEAFF	TGTGCCAGCAGTACCGGGACAGTGAACACTGAAGCTTTCTTT
TRBV7-2	16	TRBD1	.	TRBJ2-2	CASSRLGTGNTGELFF	TGTGCCAGCAGCCGCCTTGGGACAGGGAACACCGGGGAGCTGTTTTTT
TRBV7-8	15	TRBD2	.	TRBJ2-1	CASSLGSGRPNEQFF	TGTGCCAGCAGCTTGGGTAGCGGGAGACCCAATGAGCAGTTCTTC
TRBV7-9	14	.	.	TRBJ1-1	CASSLAGQNTEAFF	TGTGCCAGCAGCTTAGCGGGTCAAAACACTGAAGCTTTCTTT
TRBV11-2	15	.	.	TRBJ1-1	CASSPGDKEGTEAFF	TGTGCCAGCAGCCCAGGGGACAAAGAAGGGACTGAAGCTTTCTTT
TRBV7-2	15	TRBD2	.	TRBJ2-7	CASSLAGGPSYEQYF	TGTGCCAGCAGCCTAGCGGGAGGGCCCTCCTACGAGCAGTACTTC
TRBV4-1	16	.	.	TRBJ1-2	CASSQVRVWDDYGYTF	TGCGCCAGCAGCCAAGTGCGGGTATGGGACGACTATGGCTACACCTTC
TRBV5-1	15	.	.	TRBJ2-7	CASSPAGVGTYEQYF	TGCGCCAGCAGCCCGGCAGGGGTGGGAACCTACGAGCAGTACTTC
TRBV10-3	14	.	.	TRBJ1-2	CAISNQGEIYGYTF	TGTGCCATCAGTAACCAGGGCGAAATCTATGGCTACACCTTC
TRBV10-1	15	.	few	TRBJ2-5	CASSDRGVGGETQYF	TGCGCCAGCAGTGACAGGGGCGTAGGAGGAGAGACCCAGTACTTC
TRBV19	14	TRBD1	.	TRBJ1-2	CASSPGQENPRITF	TGTGCCAGTAGCCCGGGACAGGAAAATCCCCGAATCACCTTC
TRBV12-5	12	.	.	TRBJ2-7	CASGFWTYEQYF	TGTGCTAGTGGTTTCTGGACCTACGAGCAGTACTTC
TRBV7-6	14	TRBD2	.	TRBJ2-5	CASSPGLAGETQYF	TGTGCCAGCAGCCCGGGACTAGCGGGGGAGACCCAGTACTTC
TRBV7-2	16	TRBD2	.	TRBJ2-1	CASSLEWLAAVNEQFF	TGTGCCAGCAGCTTAGAATGGCTAGCGGCTGTCAATGAGCAGTTCTTC
TRBV27	11	TRBD2	.	TRBJ2-7	CATGREYEQYF	TGTGCCACCGGGAGGGAGTACGAGCAGTACTTC
TRBV5-4	15	TRBD2	.	TRBJ2-1	CASSEAGGAYNEQFF	TGTGCCAGCAGCGAGGCGGGGGGCGCGTACAATGAGCAGTTCTTC
TRBV6-1	15	TRBD1	.	TRBJ1-2	CASSRTGYPNYGYTF	TGTGCCAGCAGTAGGACAGGGTACCCTAACTATGGCTACACCTTC
TRBV18	14	.	.	TRBJ1-4	CASSPQPSNEKLFF	TGTGCCAGCTCACCACAGCCTTCTAATGAAAAACTGTTTTTT
TRBV27	14	.	.	TRBJ1-6	CASCPSSYNSPLHF	TGTGCCAGCTGCCCCAGCTCCTATAATTCACCCCTCCACTTT
TRBV7-8	15	.	.	TRBJ1-1	CASSLDGVVNTEAFF	TGTGCCAGCAGCTTAGATGGGGTGGTGAACACTGAAGCTTTCTTT
TRBV18	16	.	.	TRBJ2-7	CASSDQGGAVSYEQYF	TGTGCCAGCTCTGACCAGGGGGGGGCCGTCTCCTACGAGCAGTACTTC
TRBV15	15	.	.	TRBJ2-2	CATSRTYPGSGELFF	TGTGCCACCAGCAGAACCTATCCCGGGTCTGGGGAGCTGTTTTTT
TRBV7-7	13	.	.	TRBJ2-5	CASSFRLQETQYF	TGTGCTAGCAGCTTTAGACTCCAAGAGACCCAGTACTTC
TRBV19	12	.	.	TRBJ2-3	CATQAPADTQYF	TGTGCCACCCAAGCCCCCGCAGATACGCAGTATTTT
TRBV14	14	TRBD1	.	TRBJ2-7	CASSQVRGPYEQYF	TGTGCCAGCAGCCAAGTTAGGGGGCCCTACGAGCAGTACTTC
TRBV14	18	.	.	TRBJ1-2	CASSQAPPVGSGIYGYTF	TGTGCCAGCAGCCAAGCTCCCCCGGTCGGGTCAGGGATCTATGGCTACACCTTC
TRBV7-9	14	TRBD2	.	TRBJ2-2	CASSLSGSTGELFF	TGTGCCAGCAGCTTAAGCGGGAGTACCGGGGAGCTGTTTTTT
TRBV6-5	14	.	.	TRBJ1-6	CASRLRGIGGPLHF	TGTGCCAGCAGACTCAGGGGTATCGGGGGGCCCCTCCACTTT
TRBV7-2	13	.	.	TRBJ2-7	CASSLSGGPEQYF	TGTGCCAGCAGCTTATCCGGGGGACCCGAGCAGTACTTC
TRBV30	13	.	.	TRBJ1-5	CAWTLAGDQPQHF	TGTGCCTGGACGTTAGCGGGGGATCAGCCCCAGCATTTT
TRBV10-2	14	TRBD1	.	TRBJ2-3	CAASRGTDSDTQYF	TGCGCCGCCTCCCGAGGGACAGATTCAGATACGCAGTATTTT
TRBV30	16	TRBD1	.	TRBJ1-1	CAWSKRTGALNTEAFF	TGTGCCTGGAGCAAAAGGACAGGGGCCCTGAATACTGAAGCTTTCTTT
TRBV4-1	17	.	.	TRBJ2-3	CASSQIGRGTSTDTQYF	TGCGCCAGCAGCCAGATTGGGCGGGGCACTAGCACAGATACGCAGTATTTT
TRBV4-2	13	.	.	TRBJ1-5	CASSQDPGQPQHF	TGTGCCAGCAGCCAAGATCCCGGCCAGCCCCAGCATTTT
TRBV4-1	14	.	.	TRBJ2-3	CASSQLDNTDTQYF	TGCGCCAGCAGCCAACTCGACAACACAGATACGCAGTATTTT
TRBV7-9	12	.	.	TRBJ2-7	CASSLGRGEQYF	TGTGCCAGCAGCTTAGGGAGGGGCGAGCAGTACTTC
TRBV10-1	15	.	.	TRBJ2-1	CASSDGGSSYNEQFF	TGCGCCAGCAGTGATGGCGGAAGCTCCTACAATGAGCAGTTCTTC
TRBV2	13	.	.	TRBJ2-3	CASRVRATDTQYF	TGTGCCAGCAGGGTTAGGGCCACAGATACGCAGTATTTT
TRBV4-1	13	.	.	TRBJ2-7	CASSQDGLAAQYF	TGCGCCAGCAGCCAAGATGGACTGGCGGCGCAGTACTTC
TRBV6-5	14	TRBD2	.	TRBJ2-1	CASSPSGGYNEQFF	TGTGCCAGCAGCCCTAGCGGGGGTTACAATGAGCAGTTCTTC
TRBV11-3	13	.	.	TRBJ1-1	CASSVTGLTEAFF	TGTGCCAGCAGCGTTACAGGGCTCACTGAAGCTTTCTTT
TRBV5-4	13	TRBD2	.	TRBJ2-3	CASSQAGTDTQYF	TGTGCCAGCAGCCAAGCGGGGACAGATACGCAGTATTTT